This T cell receptor (beta chain) is from a study of spatial heterogeneity in lung cancer (dated by TCRdb to between 2018 and 2021). Context from the whole study: More beta-chain than alpha-chain transcripts were consistently detected, likely reflecting higher beta-chain transcript abundance. In the raw uncorrected reads, each unique combination of TCR and UMI appeared more than ten times on average. TCR alpha and beta repertoires were quantitatively compared across multiple tumor regions, matched nontumor lung and blood in non-small cell lung cancer. The study linked features of the TCR repertoire to counts of nonsynonymous mutations, which were determined by whole-exome sequencing of tumor tissue. Both alpha and beta chains were TCR-sequenced in samples taken at surgery, namely 220 tumor regions, 62 to 65 matched nontumor lung samples and approximately 58 PBMC samples. Summary of the overall study and its limitations: Additional single-cell paired TCR alpha and beta sequencing was considered necessary to confirm, at a functional level, the hypothesis that regional TCRs recognize regional mutations. Ubiquitous expanded tumor TCRs showed up in blood more often at tumor resection than at routine follow-up.

The junction shows trimming of 3 bases on V and 0 bases on J, plus 15 bases between the germline ends. The CDR3 has 16 amino acids, counting the end cysteine and phenylalanine. The sequence is cut down to CDR3 DNA, 48 bases in frame from base 1. Regarding this clonotype: Its antigen remains unidentified. Within one base of it there is no much larger clone, and no base qualities were kept.

Per the publication, the time point label means: sample taken at primary tumor resection. Samples were obtained from 65 to 90 patients with early-stage, untreated non-small cell lung cancer from the lung TRACERx cohort. TCR sequencing used whole RNA extracted from tumor and nontumor lung tissue, or from cryopreserved PBMC samples, without cell sorting. A patient was chosen for TCR sequencing only when enough RNA was available from at least two tumor regions. Preparation of the library involved 5' RACE. This sample was sequenced with a NextSeq 500. To allow correction of PCR and sequencing errors, the TCR library protocol tagged every TCR cDNA molecule with a unique molecular identifier. The original pipeline was this. TCR identification, UMI-based error correction and CDR3 extraction were performed with Decombinator tools. TCRs above a frequency of 2 per 1,000, corresponding to the top 1% of the tumor frequency distribution, were defined as expanded. Renyi diversity was calculated using the R vegan package after each repertoire was subsampled 100 times to 5,000 TCRs. CDR3 similarity networks were built from amino acid triplet string-kernel similarity, with CDR3s being connected when pairwise similarity was above 0.82. TCRdb ran its own pipeline on the public reads, namely fastp trimming at Q25 and MiXCR clone calling, and kept in-frame beta chains. Rows are combined by CDR3 protein, so each entry shows the most common genes and DNA. The V and J calls were determined by TCRdb, not by the authors. This sample has tens of thousands of distinct CDR3 sequences in its table, and around 5.2% of those were observed once. Clones ranked in the top ten supply 20% to 30% of the sample.

This sample comprised PBMCs, obtained at surgery. This sequence uses TRBV12-3 or TRBV12-4 and TRBJ2-7; no confident D gene assignment can be made. The sequence was collected from a female donor with early-stage non-small cell lung cancer. The DNA sequence follows: TGTGCCAGCAGTTTGGTTCTCGGGCAGAGCTCCTACGAGCAGTACTTC. It specifies CASSLVLGQSSYEQYF.